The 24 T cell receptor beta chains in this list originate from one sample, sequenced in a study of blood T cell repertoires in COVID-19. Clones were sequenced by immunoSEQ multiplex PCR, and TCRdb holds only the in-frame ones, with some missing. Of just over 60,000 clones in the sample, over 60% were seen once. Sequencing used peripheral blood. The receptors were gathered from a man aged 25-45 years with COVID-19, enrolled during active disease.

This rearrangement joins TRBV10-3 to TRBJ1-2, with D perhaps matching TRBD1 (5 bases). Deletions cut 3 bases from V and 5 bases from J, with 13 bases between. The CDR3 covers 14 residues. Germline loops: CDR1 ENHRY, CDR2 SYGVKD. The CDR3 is CAISDTTDSYGYTF. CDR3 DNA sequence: TGTGCCATCAGTGATACGACAGATTCTTATGGCTACACCTTC.

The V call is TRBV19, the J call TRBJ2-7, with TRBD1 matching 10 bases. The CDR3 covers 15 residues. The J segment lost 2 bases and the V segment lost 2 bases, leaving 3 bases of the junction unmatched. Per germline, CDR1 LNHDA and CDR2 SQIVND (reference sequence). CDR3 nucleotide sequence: TGTGCCAGTAGTATAAAGGGGACAGGGGCCTACGAGCAGTACTTC. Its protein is CASSIKGTGAYEQYF.

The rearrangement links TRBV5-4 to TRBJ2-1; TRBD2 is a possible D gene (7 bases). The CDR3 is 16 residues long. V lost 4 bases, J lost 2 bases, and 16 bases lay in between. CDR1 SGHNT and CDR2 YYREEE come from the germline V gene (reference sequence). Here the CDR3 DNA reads TGTGCCAGCAGCCCACCTGCGGGGGCCCCCTACAATGAGCAGTTCTTC. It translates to CASSPPAGAPYNEQFF.

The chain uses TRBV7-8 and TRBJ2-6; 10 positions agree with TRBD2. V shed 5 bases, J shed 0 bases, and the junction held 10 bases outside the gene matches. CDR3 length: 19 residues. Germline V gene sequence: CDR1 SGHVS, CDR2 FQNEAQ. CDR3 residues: CASSPFSGGSGSGANVLTF. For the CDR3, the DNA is TGTGCCAGCAGCCCATTTAGCGGGGGGTCCGGCTCTGGGGCCAACGTCCTGACTTTC.

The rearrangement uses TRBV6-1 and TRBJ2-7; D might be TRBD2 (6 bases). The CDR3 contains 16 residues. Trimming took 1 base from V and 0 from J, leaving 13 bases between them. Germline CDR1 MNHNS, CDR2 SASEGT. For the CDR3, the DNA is TGTGCCAGCAGTGAAGTTGGCGGGGATAGCTCCTACGAGCAGTACTTC. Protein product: CASSEVGGDSSYEQYF.

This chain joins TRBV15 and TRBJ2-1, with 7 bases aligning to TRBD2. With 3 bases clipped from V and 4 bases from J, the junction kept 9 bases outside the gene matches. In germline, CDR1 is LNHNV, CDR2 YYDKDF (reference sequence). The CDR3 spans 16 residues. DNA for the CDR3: TGTGCCACCAGCAGGGGGGGGACGGTCCAGTACAATGAGCAGTTCTTC. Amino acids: CATSRGGTVQYNEQFF.

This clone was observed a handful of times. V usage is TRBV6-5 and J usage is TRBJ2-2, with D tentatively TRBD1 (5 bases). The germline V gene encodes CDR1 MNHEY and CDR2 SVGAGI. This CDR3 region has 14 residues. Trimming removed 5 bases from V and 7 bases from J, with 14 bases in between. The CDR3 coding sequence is TGTGCCAGCAGTCAAACAGGAATTGACGGGGAGCTGTTTTTT. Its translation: CASSQTGIDGELFF.

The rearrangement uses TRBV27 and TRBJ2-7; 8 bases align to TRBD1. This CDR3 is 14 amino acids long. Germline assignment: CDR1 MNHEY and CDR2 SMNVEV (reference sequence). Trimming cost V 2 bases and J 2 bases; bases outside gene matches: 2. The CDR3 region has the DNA TGTGCCAGCAGTTTAGGACAGGGTACCTACGAGCAGTACTTC. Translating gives CASSLGQGTYEQYF.

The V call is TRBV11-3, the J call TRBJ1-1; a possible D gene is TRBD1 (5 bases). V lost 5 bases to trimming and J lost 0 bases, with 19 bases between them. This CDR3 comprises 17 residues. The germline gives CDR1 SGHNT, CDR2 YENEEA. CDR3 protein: CASSKSGAGRLNTEAFF. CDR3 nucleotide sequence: TGTGCCAGCAGCAAATCCGGTGCGGGACGGCTGAACACTGAAGCTTTCTTT.

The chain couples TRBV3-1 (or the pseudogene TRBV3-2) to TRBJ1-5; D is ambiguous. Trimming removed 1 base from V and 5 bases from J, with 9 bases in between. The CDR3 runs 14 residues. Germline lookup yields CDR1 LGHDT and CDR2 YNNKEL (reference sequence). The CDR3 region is CASSQAGVDQPQHF. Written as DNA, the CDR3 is TGTGCCAGCAGCCAAGCCGGGGTGGATCAGCCCCAGCATTTT.

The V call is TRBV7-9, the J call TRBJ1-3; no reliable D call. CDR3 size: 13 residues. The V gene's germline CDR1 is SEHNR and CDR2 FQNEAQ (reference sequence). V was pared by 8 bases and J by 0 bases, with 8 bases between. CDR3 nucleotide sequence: TGTGCCAGCGTCGCCGGCTCTGGAAACACCATATATTTT. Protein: CASVAGSGNTIYF.

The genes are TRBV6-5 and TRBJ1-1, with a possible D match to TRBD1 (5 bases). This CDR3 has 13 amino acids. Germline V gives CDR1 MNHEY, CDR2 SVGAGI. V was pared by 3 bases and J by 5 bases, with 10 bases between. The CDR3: CASSYRAGTEAFF. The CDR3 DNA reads TGTGCCAGCAGTTATCGGGCAGGGACTGAAGCTTTCTTT.

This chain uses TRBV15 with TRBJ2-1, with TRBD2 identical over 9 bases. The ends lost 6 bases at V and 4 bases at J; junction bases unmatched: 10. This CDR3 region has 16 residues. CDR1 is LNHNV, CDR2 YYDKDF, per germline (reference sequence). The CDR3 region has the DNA TGTGCCACCAGTATTATAGCGGGAGCCGGGTACAATGAGCAGTTCTTC. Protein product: CATSIIAGAGYNEQFF.

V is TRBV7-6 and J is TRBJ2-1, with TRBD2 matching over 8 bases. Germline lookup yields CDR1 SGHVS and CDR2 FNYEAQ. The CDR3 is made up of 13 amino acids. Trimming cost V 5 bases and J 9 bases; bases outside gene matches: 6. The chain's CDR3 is CASSPRLALEQFF. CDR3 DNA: TGTGCCAGCAGCCCCCGACTAGCGCTTGAGCAGTTCTTC.

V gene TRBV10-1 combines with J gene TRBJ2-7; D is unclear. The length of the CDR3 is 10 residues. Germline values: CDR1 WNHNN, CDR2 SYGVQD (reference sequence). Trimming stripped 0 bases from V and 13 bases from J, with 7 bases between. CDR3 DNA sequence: TGCGCCAGCAGTGAGTCGACGACTTACTTC. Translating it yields CASSESTTYF.

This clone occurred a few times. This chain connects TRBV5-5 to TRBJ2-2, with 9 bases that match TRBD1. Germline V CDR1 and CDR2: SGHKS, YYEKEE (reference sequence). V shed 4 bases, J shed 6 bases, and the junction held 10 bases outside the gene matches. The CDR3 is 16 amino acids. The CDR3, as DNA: TGTGCCAGCAGCCCTGGGACAGGGATGATGGCCGGGGAGCTGTTTTTT. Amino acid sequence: CASSPGTGMMAGELFF. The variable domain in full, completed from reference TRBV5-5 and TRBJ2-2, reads DAGVTQSPTHLIKTRGQQVTLRCSPISGHKSVSWYQQVLGQGPQFIFQYYEKEERGRGNFPDRFSARQFPNYSSELNVNALLLGDSALYLCASSPGTGMMAGELFFGEGSRLTVL.

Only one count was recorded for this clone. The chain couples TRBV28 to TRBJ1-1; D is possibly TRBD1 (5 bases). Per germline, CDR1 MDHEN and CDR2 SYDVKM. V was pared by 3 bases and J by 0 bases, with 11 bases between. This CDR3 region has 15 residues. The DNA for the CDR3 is TGTGCCAGCAGTTTGGGGGGACGGATGAACACTGAAGCTTTCTTT. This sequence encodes CASSLGGRMNTEAFF.

The CDR3 spells CAISESLEGAGGYTF. CDR3 bases: TGTGCCATCAGTGAGTCGTTGGAGGGGGCTGGTGGCTACACCTTC. J is TRBJ1-2 and V is TRBV10-3, with 7 bases that match TRBD1. Germline trimming cut 0 bases from V and 7 bases from J; bases unmatched to any gene: 8. Germline CDR1 is ENHRY and CDR2 is SYGVKD. There are 15 residues in the CDR3.

The CDR3 loop is CASSEGAREKLFF. The CDR3 nucleotides read TGTGCCAGCAGTGAAGGTGCTCGGGAAAAACTGTTTTTT. The J gene is TRBJ1-4, the V gene TRBV2; D is ambiguous. V lost 1 base and J lost 8, with 8 bases in between. CDR1 is SNHLY and CDR2 is FYNNEI in the germline V gene. The CDR3 is 13 residues long.

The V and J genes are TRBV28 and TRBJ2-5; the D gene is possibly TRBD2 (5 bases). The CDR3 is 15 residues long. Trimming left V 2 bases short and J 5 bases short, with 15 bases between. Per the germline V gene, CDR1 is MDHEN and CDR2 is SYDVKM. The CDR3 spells CASSLRQEGGETQYF. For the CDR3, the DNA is TGTGCCAGCAGTTTACGGCAGGAAGGAGGCGAGACCCAGTACTTC.

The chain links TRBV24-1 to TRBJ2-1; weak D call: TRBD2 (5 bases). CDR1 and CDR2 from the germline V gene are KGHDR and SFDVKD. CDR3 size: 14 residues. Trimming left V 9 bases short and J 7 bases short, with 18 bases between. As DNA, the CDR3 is TGTGCCACCCCGAGGCACACCGAGGGAAATGAGCAGTTCTTC. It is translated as CATPRHTEGNEQFF.

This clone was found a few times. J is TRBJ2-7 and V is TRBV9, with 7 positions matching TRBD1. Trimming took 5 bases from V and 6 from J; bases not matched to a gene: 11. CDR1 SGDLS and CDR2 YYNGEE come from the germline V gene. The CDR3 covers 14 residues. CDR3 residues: CASRQTGNLGEQYF. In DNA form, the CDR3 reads TGTGCCAGCAGGCAGACAGGGAACTTGGGCGAGCAGTACTTC.

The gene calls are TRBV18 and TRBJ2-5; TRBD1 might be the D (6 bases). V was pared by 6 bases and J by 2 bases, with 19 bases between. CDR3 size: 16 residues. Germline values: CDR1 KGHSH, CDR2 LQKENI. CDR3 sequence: CASSQGTRGLQETQYF. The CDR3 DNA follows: TGTGCCAGCTCGCAGGGCACCAGGGGCCTACAAGAGACCCAGTACTTC.

The DNA for the CDR3 is TGTGCCAGCAGTTTTGAACCGGGACAGGTCACAGATACGCAGTATTTT. This gives the protein CASSFEPGQVTDTQYF. This chain links TRBV6-5 with TRBJ2-3, with TRBD1 identical over 8 bases. V was clipped by 4 bases and J by 2 bases; unmatched bases: 8. Germline-derived CDR1 and CDR2 are MNHEY and SVGAGI. This CDR3 has 16 amino acids.